This passage covers 8 T cell receptor beta chains from one sample sequenced in a study of T cell responses to AZD1222 COVID-19 vaccine. TCRdb's table, derived via immunoSEQ multiplex PCR, lists solely in-frame clones and lacks some. The sample has about 85,000 clones, 86% seen once. Sequencing used peripheral blood, obtained on day 0 of AZD1222 vaccination. The receptors derive from an adult in good health.

The rearrangement uses TRBV5-1 and TRBJ2-5; D gene unclear. Germline CDR1 is SGHRS and CDR2 is YFSETQ. V was pared by 3 bases and J by 2 bases, with 8 bases between. The CDR3 is 13 residues long. The CDR3 loop is CASSWTTQETQYF. The CDR3 DNA follows: TGCGCCAGCAGCTGGACGACGCAAGAGACCCAGTACTTC.

The V gene is TRBV3-1 (or the pseudogene TRBV3-2), the J gene TRBJ1-1; the D gene is possibly TRBD1 (5 bases). CDR1 and CDR2 from the germline V gene are LGHDT and YNNKEL (reference sequence). The V end lost 2 bases, the J end lost 5 bases, and 12 bases lay between the germline ends. This CDR3 has 14 residues. The CDR3 loop reads CASSQNYRKTEAFF. In DNA, the CDR3 is TGTGCCAGCAGCCAAAATTACAGGAAAACTGAAGCTTTCTTT.

This chain connects TRBV2 to TRBJ1-6; 7 bases align to TRBD1. CDR1 is SNHLY, CDR2 FYNNEI, per germline. The CDR3 loop spans 17 amino acids. The V gene end was trimmed by 5 bases and the J gene end by 7 bases; junction bases not matched to a gene: 14. The CDR3 loop reads CASSPAFPGQSNSPLHF. As DNA, the CDR3 is TGTGCCAGCAGTCCAGCTTTTCCGGGACAGAGCAATTCACCCCTCCACTTT.

This chain connects TRBV28 to TRBJ1-1, with no clear D. Trimming removed 6 bases from V and 1 base from J, with 3 bases in between. CDR1 is MDHEN and CDR2 is SYDVKM in the germline V gene. This CDR3 has 11 amino acids. CDR3 bases: TGTGCCAGCAGGGAGAACACTGAAGCTTTCTTT. Translated, it gives CASRENTEAFF.

The count of this clone is one. This chain connects TRBV25-1 to TRBJ2-7; 8 bases are a match to TRBD1. Unmatched junction bases numbered 10, after V lost 3 bases and J lost 3 bases. Per germline, CDR1 MGHDK and CDR2 SYGVNS. This CDR3 comprises 16 residues. CDR3 protein: CASSDSTGGNLYEQYF. For the CDR3, the DNA is TGTGCCAGCAGTGACTCTACAGGGGGTAACCTCTACGAGCAGTACTTC.

Points on this clone: Other nucleotide sequences in the sample specify the same CDR3. The chain has TRBV28 and TRBJ2-7; D tentatively reads TRBD1 or TRBD2 (5 bases each). The CDR3 consists of 16 residues. Germline V lookup: CDR1 MDHEN, CDR2 SYDVKM. Trimming shortened V by 4 bases and J by 2 bases, and 18 bases separated the two germline ends. The CDR3 DNA sequence: TGTGCCAGCAGTTCGCACACCTCGGGACGGGCCTACGAGCAGTACTTC. It translates to CASSSHTSGRAYEQYF.

The J gene is TRBJ2-1, the V gene TRBV6-5; 9 positions agree with TRBD2. V gave up 3 bases and J gave up 5 bases; unmatched junction bases: 8. The CDR3 runs to 16 residues. CDR1 and CDR2 from the germline V gene are MNHEY and SVGAGI. The CDR3 region has the DNA TGTGCCAGCAGTTATACCAAGGCTAGCGGGGACAATGAGCAGTTCTTC. Amino acids: CASSYTKASGDNEQFF.

V usage is TRBV5-4 and J usage is TRBJ1-2, with TRBD1 matching over 8 bases. CDR1 is SGHNT, CDR2 YYREEE, per germline (reference sequence). V lost 4 bases to trimming and J lost 5 bases; unmatched junction nucleotides: 7. The CDR3 sequence is 14 residues long. CDR3 in DNA: TGTGCCAGCAGCGAGGGACAGGCCGATTATGGCTACACCTTC. It encodes CASSEGQADYGYTF.